Presented here are 17 T cell receptor beta chains from one specimen sequenced in a study of radiotherapy plus CTLA-4 blockade in lung cancer. The data were produced by immunoSEQ multiplex PCR, yet TCRdb's version contains in-frame clones alone and is incomplete. The repertoire has fewer than 95,000 clones, 83% of them found once; the top ten carry around 0.78%. The sample here was peripheral blood, taken from a patient treated with radiotherapy plus ipilimumab. Receptors originate from a human donor with non-small cell lung cancer who had stable disease on radiotherapy plus ipilimumab.

V gene TRBV9 combines with J gene TRBJ2-7, with TRBD2 identical over 11 bases. CDR1 and CDR2 (germline): SGDLS, YYNGEE. The CDR3 is 15 amino acids. V trimming: 2 bases; J trimming: 2 bases; junction bases outside the gene matches: 3. The CDR3 nucleotides are TGTGCCAGCAGCGTTACGACTAGCGGGGCCTACGAGCAGTACTTC. This sequence encodes CASSVTTSGAYEQYF.

The V gene is TRBV19, the J gene TRBJ1-1; D is perhaps TRBD1 (5 bases). With 5 bases removed from V and 0 bases from J, the gap between germline ends came to 10 bases. The CDR3 sequence is 14 residues long. Germline values: CDR1 LNHDA, CDR2 SQIVND (reference sequence). Here the CDR3 DNA reads TGTGCCAGTAGTCCGGGACGGTTGAACACTGAAGCTTTCTTT. It encodes CASSPGRLNTEAFF.

This chain uses TRBV7-2 with TRBJ2-5, with 9 bases lining up with TRBD2. Losses at the gene ends were 6 bases for V and 5 bases for J; bases not matched to a gene: 10. The CDR3 contains 15 residues. Germline V CDR1 and CDR2: SGHTA, FQGNSA. DNA for the CDR3: TGTGCCAGCAGTTCCTTTGGCGGGGGGGCCGAGACCCAGTACTTC. It yields the protein CASSSFGGGAETQYF.

This sequence joins TRBV5-1 and TRBJ1-1, with D tentatively TRBD1 (6 bases). The germline V gene has CDR1 SGHRS and CDR2 YFSETQ. Trimming shortened V by 0 bases and J by 6 bases, and 9 bases separated the two germline ends. This CDR3 region has 13 residues. CDR3 nucleotide sequence: TGCGCCAGCAGCTTGGCCGGGGGCCCTGAAGCTTTCTTT. Translated: CASSLAGGPEAFF.

V usage is TRBV18 and J usage is TRBJ2-7; 9 nucleotides match TRBD1. This CDR3 region has 15 residues. The germline V gene encodes CDR1 KGHSH and CDR2 LQKENI. V lost 3 bases and J lost 0; bases outside the gene matches: 3. CDR3 DNA sequence: TGTGCCAGCTCACCTACGACAGGGGGCTCCTACGAGCAGTACTTC. It codes for CASSPTTGGSYEQYF. Supplemented by reference TRBV18 and TRBJ2-7, the full variable domain reads NAGVMQNPRHLVRRRGQEARLRCSPMKGHSHVYWYRQLPEEGLKFMVYLQKENIIDESGMPKERFSAEFPKEGPSILRIQQVVRGDSAAYFCASSPTTGGSYEQYFGPGTRLTVT.

V usage is TRBV30 and J usage is TRBJ2-3; D unclear. Germline V gene data show CDR1 as GTSNPN and CDR2 as SVGIG (reference sequence). The CDR3 runs to 12 residues. V was cut by 4 bases and J by 3 bases, with 8 bases left in between. The CDR3 bases are TGTGCCTGGACTATCGCTACAGATACGCAGTATTTT. Residues: CAWTIATDTQYF.

The gene calls are TRBV7-3 and TRBJ2-2; D not resolved. The CDR3 runs 16 residues. Trimming stripped 3 bases from V and 1 base from J, with 12 bases between. Germline assignment: CDR1 SGHTA and CDR2 FQGTGA. CDR3 DNA: TGTGCCAGCAGCTTGACTTGGGGAATGAACACCGGGGAGCTGTTTTTT. It codes for CASSLTWGMNTGELFF.

The chain has TRBV13 and TRBJ2-3, with TRBD2 as a possible D gene (8 bases). The CDR3 runs to 16 residues. Looked up from germline, CDR1 is PRHDT and CDR2 is FYEKMQ (reference sequence). V dropped 4 bases and J dropped 1 base, with 15 bases sitting between them. The CDR3 DNA sequence: TGTGCCAGCAGCTGGGCCGGGAGGGGGCGCACAGATACGCAGTATTTT. The encoded protein is CASSWAGRGRTDTQYF.

CDR3 loop: CASSDNSDSPLHF. CDR3 DNA sequence: TGTGCCAGCAGTGACAACAGTGATTCACCCCTCCACTTT. The rearrangement links TRBV2 to TRBJ1-6; D unclear. Germline V gives CDR1 SNHLY, CDR2 FYNNEI. This CDR3 is 13 amino acids long. V was pared by 3 bases and J by 8 bases, with 8 bases between. Complete variable domain (other parts from reference TRBV2 and TRBJ1-6): EPEVTQTPSHQVTQMGQEVILRCVPISNHLYFYWYRQILGQKVEFLVSFYNNEISEKSEIFDDQFSVERPDGSNFTLKIRSTKLEDSAMYFCASSDNSDSPLHFGNGTRLTVT.

The V gene is TRBV9, the J gene TRBJ2-1; TRBD2 agrees at 10 bases. The CDR3 is 17 residues long. Trimming took 3 bases from V and 0 from J; bases not matched to a gene: 6. Germline V CDR1 and CDR2: SGDLS, YYNGEE. This chain's CDR3 is CASSAIAGGSSYNEQFF. The CDR3 DNA reads TGTGCCAGCAGCGCTATAGCGGGGGGAAGCTCCTACAATGAGCAGTTCTTC.

Only one count was recorded for this clone. The rearrangement uses TRBV7-6 and TRBJ1-1; no firm D call. The CDR3 loop spans 14 amino acids. V lost 5 bases to trimming and J lost 1 base, with 11 bases between them. Germline V gives CDR1 SGHVS, CDR2 FNYEAQ. CDR3 region: CASSQRAGNTEAFF. CDR3 nucleotides: TGTGCCAGCAGCCAAAGGGCGGGGAACACTGAAGCTTTCTTT.

V usage is TRBV7-3 and J usage is TRBJ2-5; TRBD1 or TRBD2 may be the D gene (6 bases each). Deletions cut 1 base from V and 4 bases from J, with 13 bases between. This CDR3 contains 15 residues. Germline lookup yields CDR1 SGHTA and CDR2 FQGTGA. The CDR3 coding sequence is TGTGCCAGCAGCTTAAGACAAGGAGGGGGAGAGACCCAGTACTTC. This encodes CASSLRQGGGETQYF.

J is TRBJ2-2 and V is TRBV5-1, with 11 bases lining up with TRBD2. Germline trimming cut 5 bases from V and 4 bases from J; bases unmatched to any gene: 7. This CDR3 region has 16 residues. The germline V gene encodes CDR1 SGHRS and CDR2 YFSETQ. The CDR3 reads CASRELAGEGTGELFF. The CDR3 DNA reads TGCGCCAGCAGGGAACTAGCGGGAGAGGGCACCGGGGAGCTGTTTTTT.

This chain uses TRBV5-1 with TRBJ1-1; no clear D. Per germline, CDR1 SGHRS and CDR2 YFSETQ. With 0 bases removed from V and 3 bases from J, the gap between germline ends came to 9 bases. The CDR3 is 14 residues long. CDR3 nucleotide sequence: TGCGCCAGCAGCTTGGTAGGTGGGTACACTGAAGCTTTCTTT. This gives the protein CASSLVGGYTEAFF.

The chain has TRBV11-2 and TRBJ2-3; D possibly corresponds to TRBD2 (8 bases). The V gene's germline CDR1 is SGHAT and CDR2 FQNNGV. This CDR3 has 15 residues. The V end was cut by 4 bases, the J end by 3 bases, with 14 bases between. The CDR3 sequence: CASSWGQRETDTQYF. DNA for the CDR3: TGTGCCAGCAGCTGGGGACAGCGGGAGACAGATACGCAGTATTTT.

With regard to this clone: The junction departs from germline at one end; a sequencing error may be responsible. The sample holds other DNA sequences that translate to the same CDR3. The chain recombines TRBV2 with TRBJ2-5; 8 bases map to TRBD1. The V gene's germline CDR1 is SNHLY and CDR2 FYNNEI. The CDR3 is 19 residues long. CDR3 DNA: TGTGCCAGCAGCACTCCCTCCCTTGGACAGGGAGGAAACCAGGAGACCCAGTACTTC. This gives the protein CASSTPSLGQGGNQETQYF. Using reference TRBV2 and TRBJ2-5 for the parts outside the CDR3, the full variable domain is EPEVTQTPSHQVTQMGQEVILRCVPISNHLYFYWYRQILGQKVEFLVSFYNNEISEKSEIFDDQFSVERPDGSNFTLKIRSTKLEDSAMYFCASSTPSLGQGGNQETQYFGPGTRLLVL.

The count of this clone is one. The rearrangement links TRBV5-1 to TRBJ1-4; TRBD1 might be the D (6 bases). Germline values: CDR1 SGHRS, CDR2 YFSETQ. This CDR3 has 16 amino acids. The germline V and J ends were trimmed by 2 bases and 4 bases, with 15 bases remaining between them. CDR3 bases: TGCGCCAGCAGCTTCACCCCGACAGGAGGTAATGAAAAACTGTTTTTT. Its protein is CASSFTPTGGNEKLFF.